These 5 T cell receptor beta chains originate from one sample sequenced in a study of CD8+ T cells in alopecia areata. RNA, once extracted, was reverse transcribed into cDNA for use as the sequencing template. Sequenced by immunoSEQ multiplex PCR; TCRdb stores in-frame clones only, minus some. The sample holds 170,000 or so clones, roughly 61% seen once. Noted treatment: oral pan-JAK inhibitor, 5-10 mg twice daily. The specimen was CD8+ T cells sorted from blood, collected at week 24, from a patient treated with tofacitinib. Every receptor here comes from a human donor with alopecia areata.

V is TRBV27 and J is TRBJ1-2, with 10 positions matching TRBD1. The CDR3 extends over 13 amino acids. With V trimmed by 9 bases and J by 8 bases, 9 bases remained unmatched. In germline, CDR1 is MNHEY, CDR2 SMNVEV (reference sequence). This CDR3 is CASTSGTGEGYTF. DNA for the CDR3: TGTGCCAGTACCTCAGGGACAGGGGAAGGCTACACCTTC.

The CDR3 loop is CASSPLQGDAKNIQYF. The CDR3 DNA sequence: TGTGCCAGCAGTCCACTACAGGGGGACGCCAAAAACATTCAGTACTTC. This rearrangement joins TRBV27 to TRBJ2-4; TRBD1 matches at 8 bases. The V gene end was trimmed by 5 bases and the J gene end by 1 base; junction bases not matched to a gene: 7. Germline CDR1 reads MNHEY; CDR2 reads SMNVEV (reference sequence). There are 16 residues in the CDR3.

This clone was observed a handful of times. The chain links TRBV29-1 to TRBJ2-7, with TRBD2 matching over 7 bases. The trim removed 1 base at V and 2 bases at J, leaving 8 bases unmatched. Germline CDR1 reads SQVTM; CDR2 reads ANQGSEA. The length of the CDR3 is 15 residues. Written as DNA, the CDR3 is TGCAGCGTTGAAGGTTCTGCTAGCGGACCCTACGAGCAGTACTTC. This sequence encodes CSVEGSASGPYEQYF.

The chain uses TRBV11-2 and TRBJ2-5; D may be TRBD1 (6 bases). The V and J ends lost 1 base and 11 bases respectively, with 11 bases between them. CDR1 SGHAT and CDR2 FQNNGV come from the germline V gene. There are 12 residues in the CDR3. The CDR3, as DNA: TGTGCCAGCAGCTTAGGGCAGGGGCAACAGTACTTC. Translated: CASSLGQGQQYF.

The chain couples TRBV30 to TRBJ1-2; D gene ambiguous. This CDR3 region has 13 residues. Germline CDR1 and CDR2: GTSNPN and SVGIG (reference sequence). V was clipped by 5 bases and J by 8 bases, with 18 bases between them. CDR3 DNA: TGTGCCTGGTACCTAGATACGGACGGAGGCTACACCTTC. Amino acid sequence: CAWYLDTDGGYTF.